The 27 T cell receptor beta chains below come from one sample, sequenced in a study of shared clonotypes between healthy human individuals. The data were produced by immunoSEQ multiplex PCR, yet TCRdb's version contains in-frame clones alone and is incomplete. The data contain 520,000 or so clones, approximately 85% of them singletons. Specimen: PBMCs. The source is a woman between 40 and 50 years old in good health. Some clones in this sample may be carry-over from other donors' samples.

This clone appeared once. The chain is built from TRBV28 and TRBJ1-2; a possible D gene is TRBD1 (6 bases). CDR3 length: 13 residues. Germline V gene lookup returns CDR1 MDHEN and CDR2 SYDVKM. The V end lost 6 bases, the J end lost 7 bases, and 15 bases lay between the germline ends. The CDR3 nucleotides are TGTGCCAGCAGGTCACAGGGATTTGGTGGCTACACCTTC. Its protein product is CASRSQGFGGYTF.

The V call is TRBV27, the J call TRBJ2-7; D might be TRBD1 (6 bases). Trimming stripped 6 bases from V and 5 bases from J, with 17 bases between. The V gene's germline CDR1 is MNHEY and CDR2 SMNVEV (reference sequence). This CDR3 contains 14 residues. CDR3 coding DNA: TGTGCCAGCAGATTTATGGCAGGGACAAACGAGCAGTACTTC. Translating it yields CASRFMAGTNEQYF.

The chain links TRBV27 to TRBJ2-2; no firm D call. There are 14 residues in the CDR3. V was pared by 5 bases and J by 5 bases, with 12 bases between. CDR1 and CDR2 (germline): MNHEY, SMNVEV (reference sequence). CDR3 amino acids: CASSPRMGTGELFF. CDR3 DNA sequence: TGTGCCAGCAGTCCCCGAATGGGGACCGGGGAGCTGTTTTTT.

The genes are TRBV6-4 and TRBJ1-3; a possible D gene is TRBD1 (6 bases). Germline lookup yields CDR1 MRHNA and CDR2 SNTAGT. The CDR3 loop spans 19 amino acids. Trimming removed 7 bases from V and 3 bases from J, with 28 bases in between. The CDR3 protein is CASIPSDRDKGFGGNTIYF. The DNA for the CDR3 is TGTGCCAGCATCCCCTCGGACCGGGACAAGGGTTTTGGTGGAAACACCATATATTTT.

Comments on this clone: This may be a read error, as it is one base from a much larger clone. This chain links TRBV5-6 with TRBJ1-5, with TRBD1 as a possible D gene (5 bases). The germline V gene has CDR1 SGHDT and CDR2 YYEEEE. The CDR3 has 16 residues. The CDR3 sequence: CARSFGGDGRWKPQHF. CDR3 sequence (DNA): TGTGCCCGCAGCTTTGGGGGGGACGGGCGGTGGAAGCCCCAGCATTTT.

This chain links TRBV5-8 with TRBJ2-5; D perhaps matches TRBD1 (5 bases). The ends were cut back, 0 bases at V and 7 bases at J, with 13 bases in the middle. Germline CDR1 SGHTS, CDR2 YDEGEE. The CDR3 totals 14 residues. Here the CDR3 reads CASSLGQGRRTQYF. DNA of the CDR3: TGTGCCAGCAGCTTGGGGCAGGGTCGTCGGACCCAGTACTTC.

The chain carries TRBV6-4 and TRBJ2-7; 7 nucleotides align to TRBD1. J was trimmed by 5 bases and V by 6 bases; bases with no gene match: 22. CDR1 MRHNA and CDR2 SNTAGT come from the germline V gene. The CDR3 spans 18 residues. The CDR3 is CASRPHPTRQGLGHEQYF. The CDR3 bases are TGTGCCAGCAGACCCCACCCGACTCGACAGGGCTTGGGCCACGAGCAGTACTTC.

As DNA, the CDR3 is TGTGCCAGCAGCTTAGTTCTGACTAGCGCGAGACGGGGGAGCTACGAGCAGTACTTC. Protein sequence: CASSLVLTSARRGSYEQYF. The chain recombines TRBV5-4 with TRBJ2-7; 8 bases are shared with TRBD2. The CDR3 has 19 residues. V lost 2 bases to trimming and J lost 3 bases; unmatched junction nucleotides: 19. Germline assignment: CDR1 SGHNT and CDR2 YYREEE (reference sequence).

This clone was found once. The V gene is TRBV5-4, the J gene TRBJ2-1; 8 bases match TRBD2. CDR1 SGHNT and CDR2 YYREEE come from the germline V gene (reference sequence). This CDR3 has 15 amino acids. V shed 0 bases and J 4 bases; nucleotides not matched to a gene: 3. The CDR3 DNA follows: TGTGCCAGCAGCTTGGGGACTAGCCTTTACAATGAGCAGTTCTTC. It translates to CASSLGTSLYNEQFF.

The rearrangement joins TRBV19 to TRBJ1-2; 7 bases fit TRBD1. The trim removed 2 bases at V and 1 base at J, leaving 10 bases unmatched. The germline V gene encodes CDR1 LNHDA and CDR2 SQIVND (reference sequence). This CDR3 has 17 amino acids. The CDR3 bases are TGTGCCAGTAGTATACGCCCCGGCCAGGGGGTTAACTATGGCTACACCTTC. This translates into CASSIRPGQGVNYGYTF.

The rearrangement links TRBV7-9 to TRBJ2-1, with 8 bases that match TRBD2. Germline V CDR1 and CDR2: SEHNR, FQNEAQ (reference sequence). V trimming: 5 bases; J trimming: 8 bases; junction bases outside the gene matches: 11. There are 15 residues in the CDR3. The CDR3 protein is CASSAGSGGPYEQFF. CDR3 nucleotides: TGTGCCAGCAGCGCCGGATCGGGAGGGCCCTATGAGCAGTTCTTC. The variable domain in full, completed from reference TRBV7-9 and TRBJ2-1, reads DTGVSQNPRHKITKRGQNVTFRCDPISEHNRLYWYRQTLGQGPEFLTYFQNEAQLEKSRLLSDRFSAERPKGSFSTLEIQRTEQGDSAMYLCASSAGSGGPYEQFFGPGTRLTVL.

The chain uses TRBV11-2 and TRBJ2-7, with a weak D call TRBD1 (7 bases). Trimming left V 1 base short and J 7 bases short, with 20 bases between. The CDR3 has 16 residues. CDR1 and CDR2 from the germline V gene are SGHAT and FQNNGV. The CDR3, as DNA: TGTGCCAGCAGCTTAGCTCGGCAGGGGGGAATGGGAGAGCAGTACTTC. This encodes CASSLARQGGMGEQYF.

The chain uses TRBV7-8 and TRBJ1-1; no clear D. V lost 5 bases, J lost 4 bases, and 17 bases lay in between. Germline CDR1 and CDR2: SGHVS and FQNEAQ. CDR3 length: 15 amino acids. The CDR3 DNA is TGTGCCAGCAGCACCCTGGCGGCCTCCGGCACTGAAGCTTTCTTT. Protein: CASSTLAASGTEAFF.

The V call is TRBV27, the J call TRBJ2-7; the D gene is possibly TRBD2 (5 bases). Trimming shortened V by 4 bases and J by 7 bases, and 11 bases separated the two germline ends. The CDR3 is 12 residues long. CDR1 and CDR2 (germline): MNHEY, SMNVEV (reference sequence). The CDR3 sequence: CASSSGVDEQYF. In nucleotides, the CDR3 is TGTGCCAGCAGTTCCGGGGTGGATGAGCAGTACTTC.

This CDR3 is CASSDRDRGDYGYTF. The CDR3 DNA follows: TGCGCCAGCAGCGACCGGGACAGGGGGGACTATGGCTACACCTTC. This chain connects TRBV5-1 to TRBJ1-2; 11 bases match TRBD1. The CDR3 contains 15 residues. Germline CDR1 and CDR2: SGHRS and YFSETQ. The J segment lost 3 bases and the V segment lost 4 bases, leaving 5 bases of the junction unmatched.

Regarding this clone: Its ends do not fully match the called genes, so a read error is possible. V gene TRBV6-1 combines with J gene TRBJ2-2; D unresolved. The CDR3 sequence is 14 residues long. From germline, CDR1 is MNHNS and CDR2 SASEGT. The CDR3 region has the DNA TGTGCCAGCAGGGAAGGACCGAACACCGGGGAGCTGTTTTTT. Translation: CASREGPNTGELFF.

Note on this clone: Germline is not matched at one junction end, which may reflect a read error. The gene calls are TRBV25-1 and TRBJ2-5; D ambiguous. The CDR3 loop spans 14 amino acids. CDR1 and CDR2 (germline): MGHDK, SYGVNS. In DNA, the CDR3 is TGTGCCACCAGTTTAGGACGGCGATGGTCCCAGCAGTACTTC. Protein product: CATSLGRRWSQQYF.

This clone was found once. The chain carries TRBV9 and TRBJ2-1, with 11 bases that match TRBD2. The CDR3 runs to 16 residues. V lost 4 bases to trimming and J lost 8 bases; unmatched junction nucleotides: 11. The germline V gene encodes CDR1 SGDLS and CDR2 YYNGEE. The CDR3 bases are TGTGCCAGCAGCAGACAGGGGCTAGCGGGAGGAGATGAGCAGTTCTTC. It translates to CASSRQGLAGGDEQFF.

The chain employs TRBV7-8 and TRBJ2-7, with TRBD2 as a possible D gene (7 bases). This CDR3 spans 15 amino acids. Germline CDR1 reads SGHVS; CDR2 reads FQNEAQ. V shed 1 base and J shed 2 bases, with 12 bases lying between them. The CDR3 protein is CASSLEGGEAYEQYF. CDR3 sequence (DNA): TGTGCCAGCAGCTTAGAAGGGGGGGAGGCCTACGAGCAGTACTTC.

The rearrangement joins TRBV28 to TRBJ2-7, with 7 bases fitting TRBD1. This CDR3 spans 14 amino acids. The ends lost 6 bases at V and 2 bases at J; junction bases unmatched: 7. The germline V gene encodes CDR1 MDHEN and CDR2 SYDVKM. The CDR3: CASRVTGTTYEQYF. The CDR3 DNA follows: TGTGCCAGCAGGGTGACAGGGACAACCTACGAGCAGTACTTC.

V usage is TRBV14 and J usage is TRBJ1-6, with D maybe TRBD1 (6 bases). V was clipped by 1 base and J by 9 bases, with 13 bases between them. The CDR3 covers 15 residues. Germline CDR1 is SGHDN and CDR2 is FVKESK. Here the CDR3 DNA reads TGTGCCAGCAGCCAAGGGGCAGGGGACACTTCACCCCTCCACTTT. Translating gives CASSQGAGDTSPLHF.

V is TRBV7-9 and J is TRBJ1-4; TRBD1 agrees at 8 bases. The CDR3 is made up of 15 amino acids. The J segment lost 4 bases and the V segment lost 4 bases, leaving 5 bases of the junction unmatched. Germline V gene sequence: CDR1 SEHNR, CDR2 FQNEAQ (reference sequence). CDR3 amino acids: CASSSQGGNNEKLFF. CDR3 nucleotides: TGTGCCAGCAGCTCACAGGGGGGGAATAATGAAAAACTGTTTTTT.

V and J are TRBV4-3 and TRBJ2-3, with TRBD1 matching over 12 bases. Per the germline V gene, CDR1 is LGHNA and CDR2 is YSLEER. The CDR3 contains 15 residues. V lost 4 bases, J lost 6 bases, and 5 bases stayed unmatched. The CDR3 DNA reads TGCGCCAGCAGCCCGGGGACAGGGGGCATCGATACGCAGTATTTT. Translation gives CASSPGTGGIDTQYF.

The CDR3 loop reads CASSQGGAPTDTQYF. The CDR3 region has the DNA TGTGCCAGCAGCCAGGGGGGGGCCCCCACAGATACGCAGTATTTT. The J gene is TRBJ2-3, the V gene TRBV7-3; possibly TRBD1 or TRBD2 for D (7 bases each). CDR1 is SGHTA and CDR2 is FQGTGA in the germline V gene. CDR3 length: 15 residues. V lost 5 bases and J 2 bases, leaving 14 bases between the germline ends.

CDR3 nucleotide sequence: TGTGCCAGCAGAGGACAGGGTTGGTCACCCCTCCACTTT. Its translation: CASRGQGWSPLHF. The chain is built from TRBV9 and TRBJ1-6; 8 nucleotides match TRBD1. Germline assignment: CDR1 SGDLS and CDR2 YYNGEE. The ends lost 5 bases at V and 10 bases at J; junction bases unmatched: 5. The CDR3 is 13 residues long.

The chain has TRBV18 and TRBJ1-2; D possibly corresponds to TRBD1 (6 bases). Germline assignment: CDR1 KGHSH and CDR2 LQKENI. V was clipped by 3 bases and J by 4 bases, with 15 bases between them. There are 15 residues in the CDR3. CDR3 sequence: CASSPPGALIYGYTF. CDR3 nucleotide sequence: TGTGCCAGCTCACCCCCAGGGGCTCTCATCTATGGCTACACCTTC.

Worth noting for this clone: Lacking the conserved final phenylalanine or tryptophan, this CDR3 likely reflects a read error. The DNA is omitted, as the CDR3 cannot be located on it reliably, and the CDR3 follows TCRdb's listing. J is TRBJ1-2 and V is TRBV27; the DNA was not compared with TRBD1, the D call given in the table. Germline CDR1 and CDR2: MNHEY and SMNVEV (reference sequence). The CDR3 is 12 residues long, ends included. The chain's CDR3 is CASSFIAGTGAD.